The sequence of this T cell receptor (beta chain) was determined in a study of Graves' ophthalmopathy and Graves' hyperthyroidism. As to this clonotype: One junction end does not reproduce the germline sequence, and a read error may be involved.

The V gene's germline CDR1 is LNHNV and CDR2 YYDKDF (reference sequence). CDR3 size: 17 residues. Investigators amplified TCR beta CDR3 regions from RNA transcripts. In the first round, RT-PCR was carried out with HTBI primers, and a multiplex PCR formed the second round. One entry per CDR3 protein results from TCRdb running MiXCR on the multiplex PCR reads. The sample includes over 500,000 distinct CDR3 sequences, about a fifth seen only once; the top ten take around 7%. This clonotype was sampled from a woman in her late teens or twenties with stable Graves' hyperthyroidism. Some clones in this sample may be carry-over from other donors' samples. Specimen: peripheral blood. This rearrangement joins TRBV15 to TRBJ1-2, with a possible D match to TRBD1 (6 bases). CDR3 loop: CATSSGGHGANTYGYTF. DNA of the CDR3: TGTGCTACCAGCAGTGGGGGACACGGGGCCAACACCTATGGCTACACCTTC.